The 11 T cell receptor beta chains reported below all come from one sample, sequenced in a study of OX40 agonist ivuxolimab in advanced cancers. The protocol used for the library was the immunoSEQ multiplex PCR assay. This is the immuneACCESS table as TCRdb keeps it, with only in-frame sequences that have V and J called. A part of the clones is gone; compared with another copy, unresolved V genes explain less than half, and the rest is unexplained. For this sample the table gives 25,000 to 35,000 clones, of which approximately 88% were detected only once. 20% to 25% of the sample rests with the top ten. The sequences come from CD4+ or CD8+ T cells sorted from blood, collected in a trial of the OX40 agonist ivuxolimab. The receptor source for this set is an adult with an advanced solid tumor such as melanoma, head and neck, liver or kidney cancer.

This chain connects TRBV9 to TRBJ1-2, with D unclear. V shed 3 bases and J shed 2 bases, with 11 bases lying between them. Germline CDR1 SGDLS, CDR2 YYNGEE. This CDR3 contains 14 residues. CDR3 DNA: TGTGCCAGCAGCGCCACACAAGGAAACTATGGCTACACCTTC. This encodes CASSATQGNYGYTF. The full variable domain, with the rest looked up from reference TRBV9 and TRBJ1-2, is DSGVTQTPKHLITATGQRVTLRCSPRSGDLSVYWYQQSLDQGLQFLIQYYNGEERAKGNILERFSAQQFPDLHSELNLSSLELGDSALYFCASSATQGNYGYTFGSGTRLTVV.

The chain combines TRBV7-9 with TRBJ2-5; tentative D call: TRBD1 (5 bases). This CDR3 contains 15 residues. The germline CDR1 and CDR2 sequences are SEHNR and FQNEAQ (reference sequence). The V end was cut by 1 base, the J end by 5 bases, with 14 bases between. The chain's CDR3 is CASSLGGSLVETQYF. The CDR3 DNA sequence: TGTGCCAGCAGCTTAGGGGGCAGCCTAGTGGAGACCCAGTACTTC.

The chain has TRBV29-1 and TRBJ2-7; the D gene is possibly TRBD1 (6 bases). The CDR3 runs to 12 residues. Germline V gene sequence: CDR1 SQVTM, CDR2 ANQGSEA. Trimming shortened V by 2 bases and J by 5 bases, and 10 bases separated the two germline ends. The chain's CDR3 is CSVETGIDEQYF. The CDR3 DNA reads as TGCAGCGTTGAAACAGGGATCGACGAGCAGTACTTC.

The chain combines TRBV10-2 with TRBJ2-5; the match to TRBD1 covers 8 bases. CDR1 and CDR2 from the germline V gene are WSHSY and SAAADI. The J segment lost 6 bases and the V segment lost 6 bases, leaving 9 bases of the junction unmatched. The CDR3 contains 14 residues. The CDR3: CASRPGTGQKTQYF. CDR3 nucleotides: TGCGCCAGCAGACCAGGGACAGGCCAGAAGACCCAGTACTTC.

This chain connects TRBV15 to TRBJ2-7; D gene unclear. Looked up from germline, CDR1 is LNHNV and CDR2 is YYDKDF (reference sequence). Trimming left V 1 base short and J 7 bases short, with 17 bases between. This CDR3 is 15 amino acids long. As DNA, the CDR3 is TGTGCCACCAGCAGAGGCACCGGTCGTTCGAGGGAGCAGTACTTC. Encoded protein: CATSRGTGRSREQYF.

The V and J genes are TRBV5-1 and TRBJ2-1; TRBD2 aligns across 10 bases. Unmatched junction bases numbered 8, after V lost 4 bases and J lost 7 bases. This CDR3 has 15 residues. Germline values: CDR1 SGHRS, CDR2 YFSETQ. The CDR3 nucleotides are TGCGCCAGCAGCATAATCGGGACTAGCGCAAATGAGCAGTTCTTC. Translated: CASSIIGTSANEQFF.

The rearrangement uses TRBV11-2 and TRBJ1-1, with unresolved D. Germline V gene sequence: CDR1 SGHAT, CDR2 FQNNGV. CDR3 length: 12 residues. V gave up 0 bases and J gave up 10 bases, with 9 bases separating them. Written as DNA, the CDR3 is TGTGCCAGCAGCTTAGATCTAACTAGAGCTTTCTTT. Translation gives CASSLDLTRAFF.

The chain uses TRBV7-9 and TRBJ2-7; D tentatively fits TRBD1 or TRBD2 (5 bases each). This CDR3 comprises 13 residues. V lost 5 bases and J lost 6, with 14 bases in between. CDR1 and CDR2 from the germline V gene are SEHNR and FQNEAQ (reference sequence). CDR3 sequence (DNA): TGTGCCAGCAGCCCCCCCTCAGGGACCGAGCAGTACTTC. It yields the protein CASSPPSGTEQYF. Looking up the rest from reference TRBV7-9 and TRBJ2-7 gives the full variable domain: DTGVSQNPRHKITKRGQNVTFRCDPISEHNRLYWYRQTLGQGPEFLTYFQNEAQLEKSRLLSDRFSAERPKGSFSTLEIQRTEQGDSAMYLCASSPPSGTEQYFGPGTRLTVT.

The chain combines TRBV5-1 with TRBJ2-5, with TRBD2 identical over 7 bases. Unmatched junction bases numbered 18, after V lost 7 bases and J lost 6 bases. The CDR3 is 16 amino acids. Per germline, CDR1 SGHRS and CDR2 YFSETQ. CDR3 sequence (DNA): TGCGCCAGCGGGCGGGTACAGCGGGATGGGAAGAAGACCCAGTACTTC. This encodes CASGRVQRDGKKTQYF.

This rearrangement joins TRBV2 to TRBJ1-1; D unresolved. Trimming took 8 bases from V and 1 from J, leaving 8 bases between them. The CDR3 totals 12 residues. The germline CDR1 and CDR2 sequences are SNHLY and FYNNEI. The CDR3 loop is CASFEGNTEAFF. CDR3 coding DNA: TGTGCCAGCTTTGAGGGGAACACTGAAGCTTTCTTT.

The chain links TRBV5-6 to TRBJ2-4; no firm D call. This CDR3 spans 14 amino acids. Germline V CDR1 and CDR2: SGHDT, YYEEEE. V lost 2 bases, J lost 0 bases, and 6 bases lay in between. This CDR3 is CASSFGAAKNIQYF. The CDR3 DNA reads TGTGCCAGCAGCTTTGGAGCAGCCAAAAACATTCAGTACTTC.